Included here is one T cell receptor beta chain sequence, with context. This sample stems from a study of shared T cell receptors in the human thymus. CDR1 and CDR2 from the germline V gene are SGHDT and YYEEEE. The CDR3 covers 14 residues. V was cut by 0 bases and J by 1 base, with 7 bases left in between. Clones were read by immunoSEQ multiplex PCR, and TCRdb kept only the in-frame ones, dropping some. The sample lists about 660,000 clones; roughly 90% were seen once. The same data also went into a second study, on human thymus T cells. That work adds: The study used thymus tissue resected during corrective heart surgery.

This clonotype was obtained from a boy less than two years old with a congenital heart defect. The V and J genes are TRBV5-6 and TRBJ2-5; possible D gene TRBD1, 5 bases. Sequenced input: thymocytes. The CDR3 here is CASSLEQGQETQYF. As DNA, the CDR3 is TGTGCCAGCAGCTTGGAGCAGGGCCAAGAGACCCAGTACTTC.